A single sample gave rise to the 13 T cell receptor beta chains below, sequenced in a study of PD-L1 blockade in urothelial cancer. Produced via immunoSEQ multiplex PCR; TCRdb's table is partial and in-frame only. The sample comprises 35,000 to 45,000 clones, roughly a third of which are singletons, and about 8.9% rests with the top ten. The source material was tumor tissue, sampled before atezolizumab (anti-PD-L1) treatment. These TCRs come from a man between 60 and 75 years old with urothelial cancer.

This sequence joins TRBV19 and TRBJ2-7, with 12 bases matching TRBD2. The trim removed 6 bases at V and 7 bases at J, leaving 4 bases unmatched. This CDR3 has 13 residues. The germline V gene encodes CDR1 LNHDA and CDR2 SQIVND (reference sequence). The CDR3 DNA is TGTGCCAGTAGCTCACTAGCGGGAGGAGAGCAGTACTTC. Its protein product is CASSSLAGGEQYF.

This chain uses TRBV19 with TRBJ1-5; no clear D. Germline V gene sequence: CDR1 LNHDA, CDR2 SQIVND (reference sequence). This CDR3 region has 18 residues. The V and J ends lost 0 bases and 2 bases respectively, with 17 bases between them. This CDR3 reads CASSIDGVRYGGNQPQHF. CDR3 nucleotide sequence: TGTGCCAGTAGTATAGATGGGGTCAGATATGGGGGCAATCAGCCCCAGCATTTT.

This clone has just a few counts. This chain joins TRBV11-3 and TRBJ1-1, with TRBD1 matching 8 bases. The CDR3 length is 16 residues. With V trimmed by 5 bases and J by 5 bases, 13 bases remained unmatched. CDR1 and CDR2 from the germline V gene are SGHNT and YENEEA. The CDR3 DNA reads TGTGCCAGCAGCCTAAACCAGCAGGGGGCGAGGACTGAAGCTTTCTTT. This gives the protein CASSLNQQGARTEAFF.

CDR3 bases: TGCGCCAGCAGCTTGGGTGGCGGGAGCGCCTACAATGAGCAGTTCTTC. Residues: CASSLGGGSAYNEQFF. The rearrangement uses TRBV5-1 and TRBJ2-1, with 7 nucleotides matching TRBD2. The V and J ends lost 0 bases and 2 bases, in that order; junction bases with no gene match: 5. There are 16 residues in the CDR3. Germline-derived CDR1 and CDR2 are SGHRS and YFSETQ.

The chain links TRBV9 to TRBJ1-3; a weak D match, TRBD1 (6 bases). CDR3 size: 15 residues. Germline values: CDR1 SGDLS, CDR2 YYNGEE. V dropped 5 bases and J dropped 3 bases, with 15 bases sitting between them. CDR3 residues: CASSVSGANGNTIYF. Written as DNA, the CDR3 is TGTGCCAGCAGTGTGTCAGGGGCAAATGGAAACACCATATATTTT.

The CDR3 DNA reads TGTGCCAGCTCACCCCCGGGGAATTCCGGGGAGCTGTTTTTT. It specifies CASSPPGNSGELFF. This chain connects TRBV18 to TRBJ2-2, with D tentatively TRBD2 (5 bases). The CDR3 sequence is 14 residues long. V was shortened by 3 bases and J by 6 bases, with 11 bases between the two germline ends. CDR1 and CDR2 from the germline V gene are KGHSH and LQKENI.

Here the CDR3 reads CASSLGQAYGYTF. The CDR3 region has the DNA TGTGCCAGCTCCCTGGGACAGGCTTATGGCTACACCTTC. The chain employs TRBV18 and TRBJ1-2, with 8 bases that match TRBD1. There are 13 residues in the CDR3. Trimming removed 6 bases from V and 5 bases from J; junction bases left unmatched: 5. Per the germline V gene, CDR1 is KGHSH and CDR2 is LQKENI. Variable domain in full (rest from reference TRBV18 and TRBJ1-2): NAGVMQNPRHLVRRRGQEARLRCSPMKGHSHVYWYRQLPEEGLKFMVYLQKENIIDESGMPKERFSAEFPKEGPSILRIQQVVRGDSAAYFCASSLGQAYGYTFGSGTRLTVV.

CDR3 residues: CASSRKTSGGEQFF. The CDR3 region has the DNA TGCGCCAGCAGCCGTAAGACTAGCGGGGGCGAGCAGTTCTTC. This chain uses TRBV4-1 with TRBJ2-1; 12 bases agree with TRBD2. CDR1 and CDR2 (germline): MGHRA, YSYEKL. V lost 4 bases and J lost 10; bases outside the gene matches: 5. This CDR3 contains 14 residues.

The genes are TRBV6-8 and TRBJ1-2, with 8 bases aligning to TRBD1. The CDR3 spans 14 residues. Germline values: CDR1 MNHGY, CDR2 SAAAGT. V shed 0 bases and J 5 bases; nucleotides not matched to a gene: 2. CDR3 coding DNA: TGTGCCAGCAGTTACTCTACAGGGGGTTATGGCTACACCTTC. Its translation: CASSYSTGGYGYTF.

This clone was seen a handful of times. DNA of the CDR3: TGTGCCATCAGTGTCTCTGCGGGGGCAACTAATGAAAAACTGTTTTTT. This translates into CAISVSAGATNEKLFF. The rearrangement links TRBV10-3 to TRBJ1-4, with a tentative D call TRBD1 (5 bases). Trimming left V 4 bases short and J 0 bases short, with 12 bases between. Germline V gives CDR1 ENHRY, CDR2 SYGVKD. CDR3 length: 16 residues.

V and J are TRBV28 and TRBJ1-4; a possible D gene is TRBD1 (6 bases). CDR3 length: 15 residues. Germline-derived CDR1 and CDR2 are MDHEN and SYDVKM. The ends were cut back, 4 bases at V and 8 bases at J, with 17 bases in the middle. The CDR3 DNA follows: TGTGCCAGCAGTTCCCCCCTCGGGGGCTACGAAAAACTGTTTTTT. This sequence encodes CASSSPLGGYEKLFF.

The chain joins TRBV18 to TRBJ2-7; tentatively, D is TRBD2 (7 bases). The CDR3 covers 16 residues. V was shortened by 3 bases and J by 1 base, with 16 bases between the two germline ends. CDR1 KGHSH and CDR2 LQKENI come from the germline V gene. The CDR3 coding sequence is TGTGCCAGCTCACCTCTAGGCGGGGGCCTTTCCTACGAGCAGTACTTC. It codes for CASSPLGGGLSYEQYF.

CDR3 DNA sequence: TGTGCCAGCAGCCGTTCGGGGTCGGAGACCCAGTACTTC. Protein: CASSRSGSETQYF. The V call is TRBV28, the J call TRBJ2-5, with D maybe TRBD2 (5 bases). The CDR3 sequence is 13 residues long. Germline V gene lookup returns CDR1 MDHEN and CDR2 SYDVKM. Trimming took off 6 bases at V and 5 bases at J, with 13 bases between the two ends.